The rows below give T cell receptor beta chains drawn from one sample of a study of T cell responses to AZD1222 COVID-19 vaccine. Profiled with immunoSEQ multiplex PCR; TCRdb holds only in-frame clones, not every one. The repertoire holds around 250,000 clones, with more than 85% as singletons. The specimen was peripheral blood, collected on day 0 of AZD1222 vaccination. The receptors were gathered from an adult in good health. Each CDR3 is given with its conserved first and last residue. The D gene is left open where the match is weak. Clone size is given for some rows only: seen once, a few or many times, or a class if the clone is expanded.

TRBJ2-3,.,TRBD2,TRBV18,CASSSRLAGGTDTQYF,TGTGCCAGCTCATCGAGACTAGCGGGGGGCACAGATACGCAGTATTTT
TRBJ2-7,.,.,TRBV6-5,CASSYSSGVGYEQYF,TGTGCCAGCAGTTACTCGTCGGGGGTGGGATACGAGCAGTACTTC
TRBJ2-7,.,TRBD1,TRBV5-4,CASSRDRDDEQYF,TGTGCCAGCAGCCGGGACAGGGATGACGAGCAGTACTTC
TRBJ2-1,.,TRBD1,TRBV27,CASSRTGVSYNEQFF,TGTGCCAGCAGTCGGACAGGGGTCTCCTACAATGAGCAGTTCTTC
TRBJ2-2,.,TRBD1,TRBV6-5,CASLTGGGGTGELFF,TGTGCCAGCCTGACAGGGGGTGGTGGGACCGGGGAGCTGTTTTTT
TRBJ1-2,.,.,TRBV29-1,CSVRTGNYGYTF,TGCAGCGTCCGGACGGGGAACTATGGCTACACCTTC
TRBJ1-4,.,.,TRBV6-4,CASSDSPTPKNNEKLFF,TGTGCCAGCAGTGACTCTCCAACACCTAAAAATAATGAAAAACTGTTTTTT
TRBJ2-2,.,.,TRBV19,CASKDVVLTGELFF,TGTGCCAGTAAGGATGTGGTCCTAACCGGGGAGCTGTTTTTT
TRBJ2-5,once,.,TRBV7-2,CATAAATGRPQGETQYF,TGTGCCACGGCAGCAGCTACCGGGAGACCCCAAGGGGAGACCCAGTACTTC
TRBJ2-3,.,.,TRBV6-2/TRBV6-3,CASSYSRSGGDTQYF,TGTGCCAGCAGTTACTCGAGGTCAGGGGGGGATACGCAGTATTTT
TRBJ2-6,few,.,TRBV7-9,CASSRRRSPLSGANVLTF,TGTGCCAGCAGCCGGCGGAGGTCACCCCTATCTGGGGCCAACGTCCTGACTTTC
TRBJ1-2,.,.,TRBV19,CASSIRDNPGYTF,TGTGCCAGTAGTATCCGGGACAACCCTGGCTACACCTTC
TRBJ2-1,.,.,TRBV27,CASSLSSPQGRNEQFF,TGTGCCAGCAGTTTATCCTCCCCCCAGGGTAGGAATGAGCAGTTCTTC
TRBJ2-3,.,.,TRBV9,CASSVEGGVQDTQYF,TGTGCCAGCAGCGTAGAGGGTGGAGTCCAAGATACGCAGTATTTT
TRBJ2-1,.,.,TRBV5-1,CASSLDRSYNEQFF,TGCGCCAGCAGCTTGGACAGGTCGTACAATGAGCAGTTCTTC
TRBJ2-7,.,.,TRBV11-1,CASSIKRYEQYF,TGTGCCAGCAGCATTAAACGGTACGAGCAGTACTTC
TRBJ1-1,.,TRBD1,TRBV5-5,CASSSAGQGYTEAFF,TGTGCCAGCAGCTCCGCAGGACAGGGGTACACTGAAGCTTTCTTT
TRBJ1-1,.,.,TRBV2,CASRETYEAFF,TGTGCCAGCAGGGAGACATATGAAGCTTTCTTT
TRBJ1-2,.,.,TRBV6-6,CASSNTRGYTF,TGTGCCAGCAGTAACACGCGTGGCTACACCTTC
TRBJ1-5,.,TRBD1,TRBV6-5,CASQPYRGEAQPQHF,TGTGCCAGCCAACCCTACAGGGGCGAAGCTCAGCCCCAGCATTTT
TRBJ1-5,.,TRBD1,TRBV2,CASSDRAEYSNQPQHF,TGTGCCAGCAGCGACAGGGCAGAATATAGCAATCAGCCCCAGCATTTT
TRBJ2-7,.,TRBD1,TRBV3-1/TRBV3-2,CASSPRDSFSYEQYF,TGTGCCAGCAGCCCCCGGGACAGCTTCTCCTACGAGCAGTACTTC
TRBJ2-2,.,.,TRBV28,CASSFLPTGELFF,TGTGCCAGCAGTTTTCTCCCCACCGGGGAGCTGTTTTTT
TRBJ2-2,once,.,TRBV4-1,CASSPEGRGPGGELFF,TGCGCCAGCAGCCCGGAGGGGAGGGGGCCTGGCGGGGAGCTGTTTTTT
TRBJ1-3,.,.,TRBV5-8,CASSSWSLPRASGNTIYF,TGTGCCAGCAGCTCCTGGTCCCTACCGCGGGCCTCTGGAAACACCATATATTTT
TRBJ1-1,.,TRBD1,TRBV9,CASSPRQGNTEAFF,TGTGCCAGCAGCCCCCGACAGGGAAACACTGAAGCTTTCTTT
TRBJ2-5,once,TRBD2,TRBV9,CASSPSGIQETQYF,TGTGCCAGCAGTCCTAGCGGTATACAAGAGACCCAGTACTTC
TRBJ2-2,.,.,TRBV14,CASSQELGGTGELFF,TGTGCCAGCAGCCAAGAGTTAGGTGGGACCGGGGAGCTGTTTTTT
TRBJ1-6,few,.,TRBV28,CASRSGAGNSPLHF,TGTGCCTCGCGATCAGGGGCAGGTAATTCACCCCTCCACTTT
TRBJ2-7,.,.,TRBV15,CATSLDRPSYEQYF,TGTGCCACCAGCCTTGACAGGCCCTCGTACGAGCAGTACTTC
TRBJ2-7,.,.,TRBV5-1,CASSFTGPGYEQYF,TGCGCCAGCAGCTTTACCGGGCCTGGGTACGAGCAGTACTTC